Shown below are 30 T cell receptor beta chains from a single sample sequenced in a study of T cell responses to AZD1222 COVID-19 vaccine. This table comes from immunoSEQ multiplex PCR, and its TCRdb copy is limited to in-frame clones, with some not included. The sample carries some 40,000 clones, around 80% recorded once. The specimen comprised peripheral blood, sampled on day 0 of AZD1222 vaccination. The receptors were sampled from an adult in good health.

The J gene is TRBJ1-6, the V gene TRBV7-3; D is possibly TRBD1 (5 bases). The germline V gene encodes CDR1 SGHTA and CDR2 FQGTGA. Trimming cost V 5 bases and J 5 bases, with 10 bases left between them. The CDR3 runs 14 residues. CDR3 region: CASSLAGNNSPLHF. CDR3 nucleotide sequence: TGTGCCAGCAGCCTCGCAGGGAATAATTCACCCCTCCACTTT.

In regard to this clone: Germline and junction disagree at one end, which may indicate a read error. The chain joins TRBV7-7 to TRBJ2-5; a possible D gene is TRBD2 (7 bases). This CDR3 region has 16 residues. CDR1 SSHAT and CDR2 FNYEAQ come from the germline V gene (reference sequence). The chain's CDR3 is CASSLRLGGRLETQYF. The CDR3 nucleotides read TGTGCTAGCAGCTTAAGGTTGGGGGGGCGATTGGAGACCCAGTACTTC. Filled out from reference TRBV7-7 and TRBJ2-5, the complete variable domain reads GAGVSQSPRYKVTKRGQDVTLRCDPISSHATLYWYQQALGQGPEFLTYFNYEAQPDKSGLPSDRFSAERPEGSISTLTIQRTEQRDSAMYRCASSLRLGGRLETQYFGPGTRLLVL.

The chain employs TRBV6-5 and TRBJ1-2; 8 bases fit TRBD1. V lost 6 bases and J lost 6; bases outside the gene matches: 9. The CDR3 runs 14 residues. Germline loops: CDR1 MNHEY, CDR2 SVGAGI. This CDR3 is CASRSTGEENGYTF. In nucleotides, the CDR3 is TGTGCCAGCAGATCGACAGGGGAGGAGAATGGCTACACCTTC.

This clone was observed a few times. The genes are TRBV14 and TRBJ2-2; D call uncertain. CDR1 and CDR2 from the germline V gene are SGHDN and FVKESK. The CDR3 spans 15 residues. V lost 4 bases to trimming and J lost 5 bases, with 14 bases between them. The CDR3 nucleotides are TGTGCCAGCAGCCCTCGACAACCCCAAACCGGGGAGCTGTTTTTT. It encodes CASSPRQPQTGELFF.

The V call is TRBV7-3, the J call TRBJ2-5; 10 nucleotides agree with TRBD2. The CDR3 totals 16 residues. Germline V gene data show CDR1 as SGHTA and CDR2 as FQGTGA. The trim removed 5 bases at V and 5 bases at J, leaving 11 bases unmatched. This chain's CDR3 is CASSPTAGGQRETQYF. The CDR3 bases are TGTGCCAGCAGCCCTACAGCGGGGGGGCAGCGCGAGACCCAGTACTTC. The whole variable domain, remainder taken from reference TRBV7-3 and TRBJ2-5, is GAGVSQTPSNKVTEKGKYVELRCDPISGHTALYWYRQSLGQGPEFLIYFQGTGAADDSGLPNDRFFAVRPEGSVSTLKIQRTERGDSAVYLCASSPTAGGQRETQYFGPGTRLLVL.

This clone appeared a few times. The rearrangement links TRBV29-1 to TRBJ2-2; 7 nucleotides line up with TRBD1. CDR1 SQVTM and CDR2 ANQGSEA come from the germline V gene. V shed 6 bases and J 1 base; nucleotides not matched to a gene: 8. This CDR3 is built from 15 residues. The CDR3, as DNA: TGCAGCGTCGCTGGGACAGCCGAGAACACCGGGGAGCTGTTTTTT. It encodes CSVAGTAENTGELFF.

The rearrangement links TRBV28 to TRBJ1-1; 7 bases map to TRBD1. V lost 6 bases to trimming and J lost 2 bases; unmatched junction nucleotides: 12. Germline values: CDR1 MDHEN, CDR2 SYDVKM. CDR3 length: 16 amino acids. The CDR3 here is CASRGTAARSNTEAFF. The CDR3 DNA is TGTGCCAGCAGGGGGACAGCCGCACGGAGCAACACTGAAGCTTTCTTT.

The chain combines TRBV19 with TRBJ2-5; D possibly corresponds to TRBD1 (6 bases). The CDR3 consists of 14 residues. The V and J ends lost 1 base and 4 bases respectively, with 10 bases between them. Germline CDR1 reads LNHDA; CDR2 reads SQIVND (reference sequence). The DNA of the CDR3 is TGTGCCAGTAGTATAGGGGGGCATCGAGAGACCCAGTACTTC. Translated, it gives CASSIGGHRETQYF.

Only one count was recorded for this clone. This chain links TRBV6-1 with TRBJ1-5, with TRBD1 matching 7 bases. The V gene end was trimmed by 3 bases and the J gene end by 2 bases; junction bases not matched to a gene: 1. The germline CDR1 and CDR2 sequences are MNHNS and SASEGT. The CDR3 spans 14 residues. CDR3 DNA sequence: TGTGCCAGCAGTGACGGGACAGGCAATCAGCCCCAGCATTTT. It specifies CASSDGTGNQPQHF.

This rearrangement joins TRBV6-5 to TRBJ1-2; no clear D. Germline loops: CDR1 MNHEY, CDR2 SVGAGI. This CDR3 region has 14 residues. The germline V and J ends were trimmed by 6 bases and 3 bases, with 14 bases remaining between them. The CDR3 coding sequence is TGTGCCAGCAGCGGACGGGCAGGAGACTATGGCTACACCTTC. This gives the protein CASSGRAGDYGYTF.

This rearrangement joins TRBV7-2 to TRBJ1-2; perhaps TRBD1 as D (6 bases). This CDR3 is built from 17 residues. Germline V gene sequence: CDR1 SGHTA, CDR2 FQGNSA. Trimming took 0 bases from V and 8 from J, leaving 22 bases between them. The CDR3 DNA reads TGTGCCAGCAGCTTAGCCGGGGGCGGAAGTGTAGTAAGGGGCTACACCTTC. Amino acid sequence: CASSLAGGGSVVRGYTF.

The chain links TRBV6-1 to TRBJ1-1; 12 positions match TRBD1. The CDR3 loop spans 15 amino acids. V gave up 3 bases and J gave up 11 bases; unmatched junction bases: 10. Germline CDR1 MNHNS, CDR2 SASEGT. The CDR3 is CASSERVVGQGAAFF. CDR3 DNA: TGTGCCAGCAGTGAGCGGGTCGTGGGACAGGGGGCGGCTTTCTTT.

The sample holds a few counts of this clone. The rearrangement links TRBV30 to TRBJ2-7; no clear D. The germline gives CDR1 GTSNPN, CDR2 SVGIG (reference sequence). CDR3 length equals 13 residues. V was pared by 0 bases and J by 6 bases, with 12 bases between. Written as DNA, the CDR3 is TGTGCCTGGAGTGTACGAAGGCTAAGCGAGCAGTACTTC. Amino acids: CAWSVRRLSEQYF. Together with reference TRBV30 and TRBJ2-7, the CDR3 gives the full variable domain: SQTIHQWPATLVQPVGSPLSLECTVEGTSNPNLYWYRQAAGRGLQLLFYSVGIGQISSEVPQNLSASRPQDRQFILSSKKLLLSDSGFYLCAWSVRRLSEQYFGPGTRLTVT.

The chain has TRBV19 and TRBJ2-3, with 7 nucleotides matching TRBD1. This CDR3 region has 13 residues. Per the germline V gene, CDR1 is LNHDA and CDR2 is SQIVND (reference sequence). V was clipped by 9 bases and J by 2 bases; unmatched bases: 5. For the CDR3, the DNA is TGTGCCAGCTCGCAGGGGGACACAGATACGCAGTATTTT. Amino acid sequence: CASSQGDTDTQYF.

The chain carries TRBV5-1 and TRBJ2-1, with 12 positions matching TRBD2. This CDR3 comprises 14 residues. From germline, CDR1 is SGHRS and CDR2 YFSETQ. J lost 5 bases, V lost 6 bases, and 3 bases had no gene match. CDR3 sequence: CASTWTSGDNEQFF. For the CDR3, the DNA is TGCGCCAGCACCTGGACTAGCGGGGACAATGAGCAGTTCTTC.

The chain carries TRBV5-1 and TRBJ1-6, with 7 bases matching TRBD1. This CDR3 comprises 15 residues. Trimming at V came to 3 bases and at J to 9 bases, leaving 9 bases not matched to a gene. CDR1 and CDR2 (germline): SGHRS, YFSETQ. The CDR3 spells CASSSGQAYGSPLHF. The CDR3 nucleotides are TGCGCCAGCAGCTCAGGACAGGCGTATGGTTCACCCCTCCACTTT.

This rearrangement joins TRBV6-4 to TRBJ2-3; 10 bases map to TRBD2. CDR3 length equals 16 residues. V shed 5 bases, J shed 0 bases, and the junction held 5 bases outside the gene matches. Germline V lookup: CDR1 MRHNA, CDR2 SNTAGT. CDR3 in DNA: TGTGCCAGCAGTCGGACTAGCGGAACTAGCACAGATACGCAGTATTTT. Translated: CASSRTSGTSTDTQYF.

CDR3 amino acids: CAAGSNTGELFF. In DNA form, the CDR3 reads TGTGCCGCAGGGTCGAACACCGGGGAGCTGTTTTTT. V usage is TRBV19 and J usage is TRBJ2-2; possibly TRBD1 for D (5 bases). Germline V gene data show CDR1 as LNHDA and CDR2 as SQIVND (reference sequence). This CDR3 is 12 amino acids long. The ends were cut back, 11 bases at V and 0 bases at J, with 7 bases in the middle. Using reference TRBV19 and TRBJ2-2 for the parts outside the CDR3, the full variable domain is DGGITQSPKYLFRKEGQNVTLSCEQNLNHDAMYWYRQDPGQGLRLIYYSQIVNDFQKGDIAEGYSVSREKKESFPLTVTSAQKNPTAFYLCAAGSNTGELFFGEGSRLTVL.

This chain connects TRBV19 to TRBJ1-2, with D hard to call. V lost 9 bases and J lost 8, with 16 bases in between. The germline gives CDR1 LNHDA, CDR2 SQIVND (reference sequence). This CDR3 is built from 12 residues. CDR3 residues: CASSLHPRGYTF. In nucleotides, the CDR3 is TGTGCCAGCTCTCTACACCCAAGGGGCTACACCTTC.

The J gene is TRBJ2-2, the V gene TRBV19; unclear D gene. Deletions cut 6 bases from V and 1 base from J, with 6 bases between. Germline loops: CDR1 LNHDA, CDR2 SQIVND (reference sequence). This CDR3 spans 13 amino acids. The DNA for the CDR3 is TGTGCCAGTAGGACCGAGAACACCGGGGAGCTGTTTTTT. Its protein product is CASRTENTGELFF.

This chain joins TRBV19 and TRBJ1-5; 9 nucleotides line up with TRBD1. This CDR3 is built from 15 residues. CDR1 and CDR2 from the germline V gene are LNHDA and SQIVND (reference sequence). After removal of 10 bases from V and 4 bases from J, the junction contained 11 bases not matched to a gene. DNA of the CDR3: TGTGCCACTACAACCGGGACAGGGTATAATCAGCCCCAGCATTTT. This encodes CATTTGTGYNQPQHF.

This clone came up once. CDR3 nucleotide sequence: TGTGCCAGCAGTTACCCCCCGGACAGCCCCAATCAGCCCCAGCATTTT. Translated, it gives CASSYPPDSPNQPQHF. This rearrangement joins TRBV6-2 or TRBV6-3 to TRBJ1-5, with a weak D call TRBD1 (6 bases). Trimming removed 2 bases at V and 3 bases at J, with 14 bases between. Germline-derived CDR1 and CDR2 are MNHEY and SVGEGT. The CDR3 loop spans 16 amino acids.

This clone has a single count. The gene calls are TRBV5-1 and TRBJ2-5; 10 nucleotides match TRBD2. V lost 1 base and J lost 0; bases outside the gene matches: 3. The CDR3 contains 16 residues. Germline CDR1 and CDR2: SGHRS and YFSETQ. The CDR3 coding sequence is TGCGCCAGCAGCTTGTACCTAGCGGGGGACCAAGAGACCCAGTACTTC. Protein sequence: CASSLYLAGDQETQYF.

The V gene is TRBV6-5, the J gene TRBJ1-5; possible D gene TRBD1, 5 bases. V lost 5 bases to trimming and J lost 6 bases, with 17 bases between them. This CDR3 is 15 amino acids long. Germline assignment: CDR1 MNHEY and CDR2 SVGAGI. The CDR3 region is CASSRDPPEGQPQHF. The CDR3 DNA reads TGTGCCAGCAGTCGGGACCCACCGGAGGGTCAGCCCCAGCATTTT.

The CDR3 nucleotides read TGTGCCAGCAGCTTAGAGGCCGCCACAGTCCGGATCTATGGCTACACCTTC. It specifies CASSLEAATVRIYGYTF. J is TRBJ1-2 and V is TRBV7-2; D gene unclear. V lost 1 base, J lost 4 bases, and 19 bases lay in between. The CDR3 spans 17 residues. CDR1 and CDR2 (germline): SGHTA, FQGNSA. Full variable domain (remainder filled in from reference TRBV7-2 and TRBJ1-2): GAGVSQSPSNKVTEKGKDVELRCDPISGHTALYWYRQSLGQGLEFLIYFQGNSAPDKSGLPSDRFSAERTGGSVSTLTIQRTQQEDSAVYLCASSLEAATVRIYGYTFGSGTRLTVV.

This sequence joins TRBV2 and TRBJ1-6; the D gene is possibly TRBD1 (6 bases). Trimming removed 4 bases at V and 10 bases at J, with 17 bases between. From germline, CDR1 is SNHLY and CDR2 FYNNEI. This CDR3 is 15 amino acids long. DNA for the CDR3: TGTGCCAGCAGTGCAGGCCCATCGGGGGGCTCACCCCTCCACTTT. Protein sequence: CASSAGPSGGSPLHF.

The chain links TRBV11-1 to TRBJ1-6, with 7 bases identical to TRBD1. CDR1 is SGHAT and CDR2 is FQDESV in the germline V gene (reference sequence). V dropped 5 bases and J dropped 7; count of bases not matched to a gene: 5. The CDR3 consists of 14 residues. The CDR3, as DNA: TGTGCCAGCAGCGCGGGACAGAACAATTCACCCCTCCACTTT. Protein sequence: CASSAGQNNSPLHF.

This chain uses TRBV3-1 (or the pseudogene TRBV3-2) with TRBJ2-7, with D unclear. V shed 0 bases and J shed 2 bases, with 11 bases lying between them. The length of the CDR3 is 15 residues. CDR1 LGHDT and CDR2 YNNKEL come from the germline V gene (reference sequence). Written as DNA, the CDR3 is TGTGCCAGCAGCCAAGATCTCGCGGCCCCCTACGAGCAGTACTTC. Amino acids: CASSQDLAAPYEQYF.

This clone occurred once. The V call is TRBV7-9, the J call TRBJ2-1; D remains ambiguous. Germline values: CDR1 SEHNR, CDR2 FQNEAQ (reference sequence). This CDR3 contains 13 residues. Trimming left V 5 bases short and J 6 bases short, with 11 bases between. The CDR3 reads CASSQEGFNEQFF. CDR3 DNA sequence: TGTGCCAGCAGCCAGGAAGGCTTCAATGAGCAGTTCTTC.

The gene calls are TRBV19 and TRBJ1-1; D might be TRBD1 (6 bases). This CDR3 spans 11 amino acids. Trimming stripped 4 bases from V and 13 bases from J, with 13 bases between. Germline CDR1 and CDR2: LNHDA and SQIVND (reference sequence). CDR3: CASSKGGWDFF. The CDR3 nucleotides are TGTGCCAGTAGTAAAGGGGGTTGGGATTTCTTT.